Each of the 15 T cell receptor beta chains below was sequenced from the same sample in a study of T cell responses to AZD1222 COVID-19 vaccine. Generated by immunoSEQ multiplex PCR, the TCRdb table keeps only in-frame clones and is missing some. The table includes some 150,000 clones, about 90% detected once. The specimen was peripheral blood, collected on day 0 of MenACWY control vaccination. The receptors here all came from an adult in good health.

The chain employs TRBV9 and TRBJ2-3, with 8 bases identical to TRBD2. The V gene end was trimmed by 0 bases and the J gene end by 1 base; junction bases not matched to a gene: 1. Germline assignment: CDR1 SGDLS and CDR2 YYNGEE. The CDR3 is 15 residues long. As DNA, the CDR3 is TGTGCCAGCAGCGTAGAGACTAGCGGCACAGATACGCAGTATTTT. It encodes CASSVETSGTDTQYF.

CDR3 coding DNA: TGTGCCAGCAGCTTTGCCCCGGGGGGCTTTGGCTACACCTTC. Residues: CASSFAPGGFGYTF. The chain is built from TRBV11-2 and TRBJ1-2; TRBD1 is a possible D gene (6 bases). Germline CDR1 SGHAT, CDR2 FQNNGV. The CDR3 sequence is 14 residues long. Between the trimmed V and J ends, which lost 3 bases and 7 bases, there was a span of 15 bases.

The chain couples TRBV18 to TRBJ2-7, with a possible D match to TRBD2 (8 bases). Germline lookup yields CDR1 KGHSH and CDR2 LQKENI. The CDR3 contains 14 residues. V gave up 5 bases and J gave up 4 bases, with 15 bases separating them. The chain's CDR3 is CASSSAGGQYEQYF. The CDR3 coding sequence is TGTGCCAGCTCATCGGCGGGGGGACAGTACGAGCAGTACTTC.

This clone was counted only a few times. The V gene is TRBV11-3, the J gene TRBJ2-2; a weak D match, TRBD1 (5 bases). Germline lookup yields CDR1 SGHNT and CDR2 YENEEA. V was pared by 3 bases and J by 8 bases, with 13 bases between. The CDR3 totals 14 residues. The CDR3 DNA is TGTGCCAGCAGCTTTCGCAGGGATGGGGGGGAGCTGTTTTTT. This encodes CASSFRRDGGELFF.

This CDR3 reads CASERERGYEQYF. DNA for the CDR3: TGTGCCAGCGAGCGGGAGAGAGGCTACGAGCAGTACTTC. This chain links TRBV2 with TRBJ2-7, with TRBD2 matching 8 bases. The CDR3 has 13 residues. Germline V gene lookup returns CDR1 SNHLY and CDR2 FYNNEI. Germline trimming cut 8 bases from V and 3 bases from J; bases unmatched to any gene: 6.

The chain carries TRBV7-3 and TRBJ1-1; D is ambiguous. The CDR3 contains 15 residues. The V end was cut by 6 bases, the J end by 2 bases, with 16 bases between. The germline CDR1 and CDR2 sequences are SGHTA and FQGTGA. CDR3 in amino acids: CASSRSGGLNTEAFF. CDR3 DNA sequence: TGTGCCAGCAGTAGGTCCGGAGGGCTTAACACTGAAGCTTTCTTT.

The chain employs TRBV15 and TRBJ1-4; unclear D gene. Germline V gene lookup returns CDR1 LNHNV and CDR2 YYDKDF (reference sequence). The V end was cut by 3 bases, the J end by 0 bases, with 8 bases between. The CDR3 has 15 amino acids. The CDR3 nucleotides read TGTGCCACCAGCAGTGATCCCGCAACTAATGAAAAACTGTTTTTT. Translation gives CATSSDPATNEKLFF.

V is TRBV7-2 and J is TRBJ2-3; D perhaps matches TRBD1 (6 bases). This CDR3 comprises 14 residues. The V and J ends lost 1 base and 3 bases respectively, with 8 bases between them. CDR1 is SGHTA and CDR2 is FQGNSA in the germline V gene. The CDR3 sequence: CASSLGRGTDTQYF. The CDR3 DNA sequence: TGTGCCAGCAGCTTAGGCAGGGGTACAGATACGCAGTATTTT.

The gene calls are TRBV11-1 and TRBJ2-1, with D tentatively TRBD1 or TRBD2 (6 bases each). From germline, CDR1 is SGHAT and CDR2 FQDESV (reference sequence). The CDR3 totals 14 residues. Trimming shortened V by 7 bases and J by 8 bases, and 18 bases separated the two germline ends. The CDR3 DNA reads TGTGCCAGCAAATCTAGGGGGGCGGAACATGAGCAGTTCTTC. Protein product: CASKSRGAEHEQFF.

DNA of the CDR3: TGTGCCAGCAGTTCCAGGGGAGCGAACACTGAAGCTTTCTTT. Translation: CASSSRGANTEAFF. The rearrangement links TRBV27 to TRBJ1-1, with D perhaps TRBD1 (6 bases). Trimming removed 4 bases from V and 1 base from J, with 10 bases in between. The CDR3 has 14 amino acids. CDR1 and CDR2 from the germline V gene are MNHEY and SMNVEV (reference sequence).

J is TRBJ2-5 and V is TRBV7-6; TRBD1 agrees at 7 bases. Per germline, CDR1 SGHVS and CDR2 FNYEAQ. The trim removed 2 bases at V and 4 bases at J, leaving 13 bases unmatched. The CDR3 runs to 17 residues. This CDR3 reads CASSLSFRGRRGETQYF. CDR3 nucleotides: TGTGCCAGCAGCTTATCGTTTAGGGGGCGCAGAGGAGAGACCCAGTACTTC.

The chain employs TRBV27 and TRBJ1-1; the match to TRBD1 covers 9 bases. The germline V gene encodes CDR1 MNHEY and CDR2 SMNVEV (reference sequence). V lost 8 bases, J lost 4 bases, and 8 bases stayed unmatched. The CDR3 totals 14 residues. The CDR3 region has the DNA TGTGCCAGCGGGGGGGACAGGGTGATCACTGAAGCTTTCTTT. Residues: CASGGDRVITEAFF.

This chain links TRBV11-2 with TRBJ2-3; no clear D. Trimming pared 4 bases from V and 0 bases from J, leaving 14 bases between. Germline V CDR1 and CDR2: SGHAT, FQNNGV. This CDR3 is built from 16 residues. CDR3 in DNA: TGTGCCAGCAGCTCGACCAAACCCACTAGCACAGATACGCAGTATTTT. Its translation: CASSSTKPTSTDTQYF.

This chain links TRBV7-2 with TRBJ2-3, with D perhaps TRBD1 (6 bases). CDR1 is SGHTA, CDR2 FQGNSA, per germline. This CDR3 region has 14 residues. Trimming took off 5 bases at V and 2 bases at J, with 11 bases between the two ends. The CDR3 nucleotides are TGTGCCAGCAGCCTTGACAGGACCACAGATACGCAGTATTTT. Amino acid sequence: CASSLDRTTDTQYF.

The rearrangement links TRBV7-2 to TRBJ1-1; D not certain. Germline CDR1 reads SGHTA; CDR2 reads FQGNSA. V was cut by 0 bases and J by 4 bases, with 6 bases left in between. The CDR3 is 13 residues long. The CDR3 nucleotides are TGTGCCAGCAGCTTAGCGCCGGCCACTGAAGCTTTCTTT. Its protein is CASSLAPATEAFF.